A selection of T cell receptor delta chains follows, all from one sample in a study of Vδ1+ human thymocytes. With CATT, TCRdb re-called clones from the multiplex PCR reads. The sample holds some 25,000 delta-chain clones, under 8.5% seen once. The sequenced material came from Vdelta1+ gamma-delta thymocytes from the thymus. These receptors were collected from a girl less than two years old who had congenital heart surgery. CDR3s include the opening cysteine and the closing phenylalanine or tryptophan. The D gene is left open where the match is weak. Size values are once, few and many counts, or a class for expanded clones, and some rows have none.

D gene	clone size	V gene	J gene	CDR3 protein	CDR3 DNA
NA	few	TRDV1	TRDJ1	CALGEEAESYPPLSKNTDKLIF	TGTGCTCTTGGGGAAGAGGCGGAGTCCTACCCTCCTCTTAGCAAGAACACCGATAAACTCATCTTT
TRDD3	few	TRDV1	TRDJ1	CALGVFIRGTGGYGGDKLIF	TGTGCTCTTGGGGTTTTTATACGGGGTACTGGGGGATACGGAGGCGATAAACTCATCTTT
NA	few	TRDV1	TRDJ1	CALGELGANTDKLIF	TGTGCTCTTGGGGAACTGGGGGCTAACACCGATAAACTCATCTTT
NA	medium-sized	TRDV2	TRDJ3	CACDVYSYQETLGTGKRSWDTRQMFF	TGTGCCTGTGACGTATATTCCTACCAGGAGACCCTGGGGACTGGGAAACGCTCCTGGGACACCCGACAGATGTTTTTC
NA	few	TRDV1	TRDJ1	CALGATSGTDKLIF	TGTGCTCTTGGGGCCACCTCCGGGACCGATAAACTCATCTTT
NA	NA	TRDV1	TRDJ1	CALGESEAFMGPPDKLIF	TGTGCTCTTGGGGAAAGTGAGGCCTTCATGGGGCCCCCCGATAAACTCATCTTT
TRDD3	few	TRDV1	TRDJ1	CALVNPILTGGYAFDKLIF	TGTGCTCTTGTCAATCCTATTCTAACTGGGGGATACGCGTTCGATAAACTCATCTTT
TRDD3	NA	TRDV1	TRDJ1	CALGEPVWGLSRYKLIF	TGTGCTCTTGGGGAACCCGTCTGGGGGCTTTCTCGGTATAAACTCATCTTT
TRDD3	few	TRDV1	TRDJ1	CALGELKSPHAELGDTRGDKLIF	TGTGCTCTTGGGGAACTTAAGTCCCCCCACGCTGAACTGGGGGATACCAGAGGAGATAAACTCATCTTT
NA	few	TRDV1	TRDJ1	CALGEGPSYLLVLGDQKLIF	TGTGCTCTTGGGGAAGGGCCTTCCTACCTTCTTGTACTGGGGGACCAAAAACTCATCTTT
TRDD3	NA	TRDV1	TRDJ1	CALGGRTPTTSPGGYDKLIF	TGTGCTCTTGGGGGAAGAACCCCTACTACCAGCCCTGGGGGATACGACAAACTCATCTTT
NA	few	TRDV1	TRDJ1	CALGERIPNSPAPLRYTDKLIF	TGTGCTCTTGGGGAACGTATCCCGAACTCCCCGGCCCCACTGAGGTACACCGATAAACTCATCTTT
TRDD3	few	TRDV1	TRDJ1	CALGELESYLGADKLIF	TGTGCTCTTGGGGAACTAGAATCATACCTGGGGGCCGATAAACTCATCTTT
NA	few	TRDV3	TRDJ1	CAFYLTTQFF	TGTGCCTTTTACCTCACTACCCAGTTCTTC
TRDD2	few	TRDV1	TRDJ1	CALGITNRNFLLEGPHTDKLIF	TGTGCTCTTGGGATCACAAACCGCAATTTCCTACTGGAGGGACCCCACACCGATAAACTCATCTTT
TRDD3	NA	TRDV1	TRDJ1	CALGHTSSGPYWGIIESYTDKLIF	TGTGCTCTTGGCCACACTTCCTCCGGGCCTTACTGGGGGATAATTGAGTCGTACACCGATAAACTCATCTTT
TRDD3	few	TRDV1	TRDJ1	CALGELLPLGDTIYTDRLIF	TGTGCTCTTGGGGAACTGCTCCCACTGGGGGATACGATATACACCGATAGACTCATCTTT
NA	few	TRDV1	TRDJ1	CALGEGGWGESSAGDKLIF	TGTGCTCTTGGGGAAGGGGGTTGGGGAGAGAGTTCCGCCGGCGATAAACTCATCTTT
TRDD3	NA	TRDV1	TRDJ1	CALGEPTGGYCDTDKLIF	TGTGCTCTTGGGGAACCTACTGGGGGATACTGTGACACCGATAAACTCATCTTT
TRDD3	few	TRDV1	TRDJ1	CALGEIAVVTGGVTDKLIF	TGTGCTCTTGGGGAAATAGCCGTAGTAACTGGGGGAGTCACCGATAAACTCATCTTT
NA	few	TRDV1	TRDJ1	CALGELGSPITLYTDKLIF	TGTGCTCTTGGGGAACTAGGCTCCCCCATCACTCTGTACACCGATAAACTCATCTTT
TRDD3	medium-sized	TRDV2	TRDJ1	CACDTYLGDVADKLIF	TGTGCCTGTGACACCTACCTGGGGGATGTGGCCGATAAACTCATCTTT
TRDD3	NA	TRDV1	TRDJ1	CALGVRLPLGDISDKLIF	TGTGCTCTTGGGGTCCGACTTCCACTGGGGGATATATCCGATAAACTCATCTTT
NA	few	TRDV1	TRDJ1	CALGAPSYLTGVPGTDKLIF	TGTGCTCTTGGGGCCCCTTCCTATCTTACTGGGGTCCCGGGGACCGATAAACTCATCTTT
TRDD3	few	TRDV1	TRDJ1	CALGELGCSLGDMIPSQYTDKLIF	TGTGCTCTTGGGGAACTCGGGTGCTCGCTGGGGGATATGATCCCTTCCCAGTACACCGATAAACTCATCTTT
TRDD3	NA	TRDV1	TRDJ1	CALGEVLPQYWGNTDKLIF	TGTGCTCTTGGGGAAGTTCTTCCTCAGTACTGGGGGAACACCGATAAACTCATCTTT
NA	NA	TRDV1	TRDJ1	CALGELASLSYPATYTDKLIF	TGTGCTCTTGGGGAACTCGCCTCATTATCCTACCCTGCAACGTACACCGATAAACTCATCTTT
NA	NA	TRDV1	TRDJ1	CALGEVVGSGASMYTDKLIF	TGTGCTCTTGGGGAAGTAGTCGGGTCGGGGGCCTCTATGTACACCGATAAACTCATCTTT
NA	few	TRDV1	TRDJ1	CALGDPSGSHTDKLIF	TGTGCTCTTGGGGACCCGTCCGGGAGCCACACCGATAAACTCATCTTT
TRDD3	NA	TRDV1	TRDJ1	CALGELWRLGDTIPDKLIF	TGTGCTCTTGGGGAACTCTGGCGACTGGGGGATACGATCCCAGATAAACTCATCTTT
TRDD3	few	TRDV1	TRDJ1	CALGELGPTLGDNTDKLIF	TGTGCTCTTGGGGAACTAGGGCCTACTCTGGGGGATAACACCGATAAACTCATCTTT
NA	few	TRDV1	TRDJ1	CALGASRKPPYTDKLIF	TGTGCTCTTGGGGCATCGCGGAAACCTCCGTACACCGATAAACTCATCTTT
TRDD3	few	TRDV1	TRDJ1	CALGELLGDTYTDKLIF	TGTGCTCTTGGGGAACTGCTGGGGGATACTTACACCGATAAACTCATCTTT
TRDD3	few	TRDV1	TRDJ1	CALGGWRGYWGITTDKLIF	TGTGCTCTTGGGGGATGGCGGGGCTACTGGGGGATAACCACCGATAAACTCATCTTT
NA	NA	TRDV1	TRDJ1	CALGVLDSCPGDLNKLIF	TGTGCTCTTGGGGTACTCGATTCCTGTCCGGGGGACCTCAATAAACTCATCTTT
NA	NA	TRDV1	TRDJ1	CALGEPANDHQGDSTDKLIF	TGTGCTCTTGGGGAACCTGCAAACGATCATCAGGGGGACTCCACCGATAAACTCATCTTT
TRDD3	few	TRDV1	TRDJ1	CALGELYPHWGRHTDKLIF	TGTGCTCTTGGGGAACTCTACCCTCACTGGGGGAGACACACCGATAAACTCATCTTT
NA	few	TRDV1	TRDJ1	CALGDFSRGKRLYTDKLIF	TGTGCTCTTGGGGATTTCTCCCGGGGGAAACGTTTGTACACCGATAAACTCATCTTT
NA	few	TRDV1	TRDJ1	CALGEGKIDGYTDKLIF	TGTGCTCTTGGGGAAGGGAAGATTGACGGGTACACCGATAAACTCATCTTT
NA	NA	TRDV1	TRDJ1	CALGESVLQYGGTNTDKLIF	TGTGCTCTTGGGGAATCCGTCCTACAGTATGGTGGGACCAACACCGATAAACTCATCTTT
NA	few	TRDV1	TRDJ1	CALGELEGSVRGFTDKLIF	TGTGCTCTTGGGGAACTAGAAGGGAGCGTCCGGGGGTTCACCGATAAACTCATCTTT
TRDD3	medium-sized	TRDV2	TRDJ1	CACGLLGDPEEYKLIF	TGTGCCTGTGGCTTACTGGGGGATCCGGAGGAGTATAAACTCATCTTT
NA	NA	TRDV1	TRDJ1	CALGEPTMGALLYTDKLIF	TGTGCTCTTGGGGAACCGACCATGGGGGCCCTACTTTACACCGATAAACTCATCTTT
TRDD3	medium-sized	TRAV29/DV5	TRDJ1	CAASPGGSTDKLIF	TGTGCAGCAAGCCCTGGGGGATCCACCGATAAACTCATCTTT
TRDD3	NA	TRDV1	TRDJ1	CALGGTPPGLSSGLLGDTSDTDKLIF	TGTGCTCTTGGGGGGACCCCTCCCGGCCTCTCTTCCGGATTACTGGGGGATACTTCGGACACCGATAAACTCATCTTT
TRDD3	NA	TRDV1	TRDJ1	CALGELPSLLLGVSYTDKLIF	TGTGCTCTTGGGGAGCTTCCTTCCCTCCTACTGGGGGTGTCTTACACCGATAAACTCATCTTT
TRDD3	few	TRDV1	TRDJ1	CALGELGPLSGGYGMKNKLIF	TGTGCTCTTGGGGAACTCGGCCCCCTATCTGGGGGATACGGGATGAAGAATAAACTCATCTTT
NA	few	TRDV1	TRDJ1	CALGELSPTGGSPYTDKLIF	TGTGCTCTTGGGGAACTGTCTCCTACCGGGGGGTCCCCATACACCGATAAACTCATCTTT
TRDD3	few	TRDV1	TRDJ1	CALDPGRHRGGYTDKLIF	TGTGCTCTTGACCCAGGGCGTCACCGTGGGGGATACACCGATAAACTCATCTTT
TRDD3	NA	TRDV1	TRDJ1	CALGKTRGDTQYTDKLIF	TGTGCTCTTGGGAAGACCCGAGGGGATACACAATACACCGATAAACTCATCTTT
TRDD3	NA	TRDV1	TRDJ1	CALGELPTLGDPPTDKLIF	TGTGCTCTTGGGGAACTGCCTACGCTGGGGGATCCCCCCACCGATAAACTCATCTTT
TRDD3	NA	TRDV1	TRDJ1	CALHYATYFHGTGGNTDKLIF	TGTGCTCTCCACTACGCTACTTACTTTCACGGTACTGGGGGAAACACCGATAAACTCATCTTT
TRDD3	NA	TRDV1	TRDJ1	CALGELPTVPTGGYAPYTDKLIF	TGTGCTCTTGGGGAACTTCCAACCGTCCCTACTGGGGGATACGCTCCGTACACCGATAAACTCATCTTT
TRDD3	few	TRDV1	TRDJ1	CALGREGTWGAKLIF	TGTGCTCTTGGGAGAGAGGGTACCTGGGGGGCTAAACTCATCTTT
TRDD3	NA	TRDV1	TRDJ1	CALGVILIGLGDSTDKLIF	TGTGCTCTTGGGGTAATCCTAATAGGGCTGGGGGATTCCACCGATAAACTCATCTTT
TRDD3	few	TRDV1	TRDJ1	CALGELVIPVLGMYTDKLIF	TGTGCTCTTGGGGAACTGGTTATCCCTGTACTGGGGATGTACACCGATAAACTCATCTTT
TRDD3	NA	TRDV1	TRDJ1	CALGELGRDTRTDKLIF	TGTGCTCTTGGGGAATTGGGGCGGGATACGCGCACCGATAAACTCATCTTT
NA	NA	TRDV1	TRDJ1	CALGELGHAGIKKVTDKLIF	TGTGCTCTTGGGGAACTTGGCCACGCGGGGATTAAAAAAGTCACCGATAAACTCATCTTT
TRDD2	NA	TRDV2	TRDJ1	CACEPLPTPSSRQYTDKLIF	TGTGCCTGTGAGCCCCTTCCTACTCCCTCCTCAAGACAGTACACCGATAAACTCATCTTT
TRDD3	NA	TRDV1	TRDJ1	CALGESLILGDTKKLIF	TGTGCTCTTGGGGAATCCCTGATACTGGGGGATACGAAGAAACTCATCTTT